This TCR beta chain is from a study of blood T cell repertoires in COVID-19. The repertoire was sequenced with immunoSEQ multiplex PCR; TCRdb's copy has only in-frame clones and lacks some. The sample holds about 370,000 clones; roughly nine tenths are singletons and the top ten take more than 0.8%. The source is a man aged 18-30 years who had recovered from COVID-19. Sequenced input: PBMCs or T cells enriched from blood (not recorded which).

The CDR3 sequence: CASSLSSFSFAGTGELFF. In nucleotides, the CDR3 is TGTGCCAGCTCACTATCCAGCTTTAGCTTCGCGGGCACCGGGGAGCTGTTTTTT. The chain carries TRBV18 and TRBJ2-2; TRBD2 might be the D (5 bases). V dropped 4 bases and J dropped 4 bases, with 22 bases sitting between them. The CDR3 contains 18 residues. The germline V gene encodes CDR1 KGHSH and CDR2 LQKENI.